Presented here are 8 T cell receptor beta chains from one specimen sequenced in a study of T cell therapy after organ transplantation. The time point: 20-29 weeks after completion of therapy. Their specific antigens are unknown. This table comes from immunoSEQ multiplex PCR, and its TCRdb copy is limited to in-frame clones, with some not included. The sample includes 3,500 to 4,500 clones, roughly 66% of them seen just once. Sequencing used CD8+ T cells from blood, obtained after autologous CMV-specific T cell therapy. The source of these receptors is a human patient who had received a solid organ transplant and had CMV disease. Some T cells may have originated in the graft donor.

CDR3 residues: CASSLIGRSGDEQFF. CDR3 in DNA: TGTGCCAGCAGCTTAATAGGGAGAAGCGGAGATGAGCAGTTCTTC. This chain links TRBV7-3 with TRBJ2-1; the D gene is possibly TRBD2 (5 bases). The CDR3 has 15 amino acids. Germline CDR1 and CDR2: SGHTA and FQGTGA. The germline V and J ends were trimmed by 1 base and 8 bases, with 15 bases remaining between them. Variable domain in full (rest from reference TRBV7-3 and TRBJ2-1): GAGVSQTPSNKVTEKGKYVELRCDPISGHTALYWYRQSLGQGPEFLIYFQGTGAADDSGLPNDRFFAVRPEGSVSTLKIQRTERGDSAVYLCASSLIGRSGDEQFFGPGTRLTVL.

This clone appeared once. This rearrangement joins TRBV7-3 to TRBJ2-3, with 7 bases lining up with TRBD2. Trimming cost V 5 bases and J 5 bases; bases outside gene matches: 13. CDR1 is SGHTA and CDR2 is FQGTGA in the germline V gene. The CDR3 covers 16 residues. CDR3 DNA sequence: TGTGCCAGCAGCCCCGGGGCGGGGGTGGCGGGAGATACGCAGTATTTT. It encodes CASSPGAGVAGDTQYF. Looking up the rest from reference TRBV7-3 and TRBJ2-3 gives the full variable domain: GAGVSQTPSNKVTEKGKYVELRCDPISGHTALYWYRQSLGQGPEFLIYFQGTGAADDSGLPNDRFFAVRPEGSVSTLKIQRTERGDSAVYLCASSPGAGVAGDTQYFGPGTRLTVL.

This sequence joins TRBV15 and TRBJ2-5; 7 bases are a match to TRBD2. Germline V gives CDR1 LNHNV, CDR2 YYDKDF (reference sequence). The CDR3 runs 15 residues. Trimming removed 7 bases from V and 2 bases from J; junction bases left unmatched: 10. In nucleotides, the CDR3 is TGTGCCACCACCCAAGTTGGGGGAGGGCAAGAGACCCAGTACTTC. It yields the protein CATTQVGGGQETQYF.

The chain carries TRBV11-2 and TRBJ1-1, with D unclear. Germline-derived CDR1 and CDR2 are SGHAT and FQNNGV. Trimming cost V 0 bases and J 0 bases, with 2 bases left between them. This CDR3 region has 13 residues. CDR3 bases: TGTGCCAGCAGCTTAGAACTGAACACTGAAGCTTTCTTT. It codes for CASSLELNTEAFF.

The CDR3 sequence: CASSSTSWDAVGGEQFF. The CDR3 bases are TGTGCCAGCAGCTCCACCTCCTGGGACGCGGTTGGGGGTGAGCAGTTCTTC. The chain uses TRBV7-9 and TRBJ2-1; D is perhaps TRBD1 or TRBD2 (5 bases each). Trimming shortened V by 4 bases and J by 9 bases, and 25 bases separated the two germline ends. The CDR3 contains 17 residues. Germline CDR1 and CDR2: SEHNR and FQNEAQ (reference sequence).

This chain links TRBV27 with TRBJ2-1; TRBD2 matches at 9 bases. There are 17 residues in the CDR3. V shed 3 bases and J 5 bases; nucleotides not matched to a gene: 11. Germline V gene data show CDR1 as MNHEY and CDR2 as SMNVEV (reference sequence). CDR3 nucleotide sequence: TGTGCCAGCAGTTTCGCGAGAGCGGGAGGCCCCAACAATGAGCAGTTCTTC. Translation gives CASSFARAGGPNNEQFF.

This chain connects TRBV7-1 to TRBJ1-2; D unresolved. TRBV7-1 falls under the ORF class, with uncertain function. Trimming removed 4 bases from V and 3 bases from J, with 3 bases in between. CDR3 length: 11 residues. This CDR3 reads CASSLYYGYTF. The CDR3 DNA is TGTGCCAGCAGCTTATACTATGGCTACACCTTC.

This clone has a handful of counts. The chain uses TRBV7-6 and TRBJ2-7, with a tentative D call TRBD2 (7 bases). Looked up from germline, CDR1 is SGHVS and CDR2 is FNYEAQ. With 5 bases removed from V and 4 bases from J, the gap between germline ends came to 12 bases. CDR3 length: 13 amino acids. The CDR3 is CASSPGEGYEQYF. The DNA of the CDR3 is TGTGCCAGCAGCCCAGGGGAGGGGTACGAGCAGTACTTC. The whole variable domain, remainder taken from reference TRBV7-6 and TRBJ2-7, is GAGVSQSPRYKVTKRGQDVALRCDPISGHVSLYWYRQALGQGPEFLTYFNYEAQQDKSGLPNDRFSAERPEGSISTLTIQRTEQRDSAMYRCASSPGEGYEQYFGPGTRLTVT.